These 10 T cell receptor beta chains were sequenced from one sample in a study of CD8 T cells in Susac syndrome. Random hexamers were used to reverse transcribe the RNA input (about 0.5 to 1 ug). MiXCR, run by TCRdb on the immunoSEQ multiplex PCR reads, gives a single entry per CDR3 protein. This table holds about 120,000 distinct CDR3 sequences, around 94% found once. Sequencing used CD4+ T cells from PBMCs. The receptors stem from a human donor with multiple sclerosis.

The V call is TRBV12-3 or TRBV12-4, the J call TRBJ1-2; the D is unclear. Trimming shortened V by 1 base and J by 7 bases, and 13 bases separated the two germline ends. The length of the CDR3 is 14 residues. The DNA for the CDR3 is TGTGCCAGCAGTTTAGGCTGGGGAGGGTCTGGCTACACCTTC. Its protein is CASSLGWGGSGYTF.

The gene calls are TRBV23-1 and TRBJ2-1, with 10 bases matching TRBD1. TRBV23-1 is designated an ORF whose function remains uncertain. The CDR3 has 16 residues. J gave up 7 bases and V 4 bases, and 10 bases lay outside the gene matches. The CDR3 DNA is TGCGCCAGCAGTCCCGAGGGGACAGGGGTTTTGAATGAGCAGTTCTTC. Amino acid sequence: CASSPEGTGVLNEQFF.

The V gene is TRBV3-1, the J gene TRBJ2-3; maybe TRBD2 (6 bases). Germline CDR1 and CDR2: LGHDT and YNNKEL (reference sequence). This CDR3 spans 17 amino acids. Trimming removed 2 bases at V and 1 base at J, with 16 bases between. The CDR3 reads CASSQRFDGGGTDTQYF. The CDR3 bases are TGTGCCAGCAGCCAAAGGTTTGATGGCGGGGGCACAGATACGCAGTATTTT.

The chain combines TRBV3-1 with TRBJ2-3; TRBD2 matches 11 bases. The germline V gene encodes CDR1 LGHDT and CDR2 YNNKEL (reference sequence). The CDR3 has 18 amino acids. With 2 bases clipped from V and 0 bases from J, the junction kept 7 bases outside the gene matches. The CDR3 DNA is TGTGCCAGCAGCCAATCCTTTTTAGCGGGGGGGAGCACAGATACGCAGTATTTT. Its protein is CASSQSFLAGGSTDTQYF.

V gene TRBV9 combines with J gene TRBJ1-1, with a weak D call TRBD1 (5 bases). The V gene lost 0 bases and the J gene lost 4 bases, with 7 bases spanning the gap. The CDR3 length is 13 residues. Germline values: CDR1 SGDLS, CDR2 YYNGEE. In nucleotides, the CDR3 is TGTGCCAGCAGCGTAGGGGGGAGCACTGAAGCTTTCTTT. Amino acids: CASSVGGSTEAFF.

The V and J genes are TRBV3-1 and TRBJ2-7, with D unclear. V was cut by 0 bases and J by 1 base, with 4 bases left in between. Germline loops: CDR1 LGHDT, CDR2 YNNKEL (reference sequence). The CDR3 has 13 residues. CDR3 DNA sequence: TGTGCCAGCAGCCAAGAACTTTCCTACGAGCAGTACTTC. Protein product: CASSQELSYEQYF.

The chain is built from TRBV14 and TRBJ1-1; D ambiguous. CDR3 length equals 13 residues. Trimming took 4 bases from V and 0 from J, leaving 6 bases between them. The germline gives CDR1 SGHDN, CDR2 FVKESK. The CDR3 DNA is TGTGCCAGCAGCCGAAACTTGAACACTGAAGCTTTCTTT. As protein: CASSRNLNTEAFF.

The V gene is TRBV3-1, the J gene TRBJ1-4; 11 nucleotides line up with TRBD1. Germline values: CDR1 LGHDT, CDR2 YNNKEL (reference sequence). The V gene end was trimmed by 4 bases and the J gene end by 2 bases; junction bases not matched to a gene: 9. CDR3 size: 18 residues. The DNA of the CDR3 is TGTGCCAGCAGCCGCGTCCGGGACAGGGGGACCACTAATGAAAAACTGTTTTTT. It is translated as CASSRVRDRGTTNEKLFF. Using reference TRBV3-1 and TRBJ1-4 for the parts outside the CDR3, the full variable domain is DTAVSQTPKYLVTQMGNDKSIKCEQNLGHDTMYWYKQDSKKFLKIMFSYNNKELIINETVPNRFSPKSPDKAHLNLHINSLELGDSAVYFCASSRVRDRGTTNEKLFFGSGTQLSVL.

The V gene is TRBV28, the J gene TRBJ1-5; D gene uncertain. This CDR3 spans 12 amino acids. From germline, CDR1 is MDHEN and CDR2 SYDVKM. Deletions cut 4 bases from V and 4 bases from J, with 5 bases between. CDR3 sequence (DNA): TGTGCCAGCAGTTCCACGAATCAGCCCCAGCATTTT. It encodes CASSSTNQPQHF.

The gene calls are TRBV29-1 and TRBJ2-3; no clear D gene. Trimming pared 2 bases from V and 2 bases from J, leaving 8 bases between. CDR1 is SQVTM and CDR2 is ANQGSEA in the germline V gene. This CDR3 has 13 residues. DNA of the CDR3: TGCAGCGTTGAATGGCGCCCCACAGATACGCAGTATTTT. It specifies CSVEWRPTDTQYF.